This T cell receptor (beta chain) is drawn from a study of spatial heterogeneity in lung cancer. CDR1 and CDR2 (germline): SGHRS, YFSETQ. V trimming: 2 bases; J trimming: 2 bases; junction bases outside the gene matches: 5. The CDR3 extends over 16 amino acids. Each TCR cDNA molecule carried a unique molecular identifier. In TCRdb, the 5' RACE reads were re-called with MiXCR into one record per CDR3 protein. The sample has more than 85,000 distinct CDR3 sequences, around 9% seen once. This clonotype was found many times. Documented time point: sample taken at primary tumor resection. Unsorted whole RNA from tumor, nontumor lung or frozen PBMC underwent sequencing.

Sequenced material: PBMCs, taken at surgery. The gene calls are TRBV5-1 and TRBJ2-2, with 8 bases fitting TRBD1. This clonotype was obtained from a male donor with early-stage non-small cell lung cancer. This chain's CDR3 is CASSFIGTGNTGELFF. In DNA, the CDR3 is TGCGCCAGCAGCTTTATAGGGACAGGCAACACCGGGGAGCTGTTTTTT.